The entry below describes one T cell receptor beta chain. Its antigen is still unknown. This entry is derived from a study of cytomegalovirus exposure and HLA in healthy donors. Data came from immunoSEQ multiplex PCR; TCRdb stores just in-frame clones and leaves some out. The repertoire holds 150,000 to 200,000 clones, with 80% to 85% as singletons. Whole-study results and caveats: Published work reported that the classifier diagnosed cytomegalovirus status with high specificity and sensitivity. Three CMV-associated chains were confirmed in vitro to be specific for CMV antigens. The tendency of first-cohort TCR clusters to co-occur in the 100 to 150 validation repertoires was identified by a subsequent analysis.

Sequences were obtained from PBMCs. This sequence originates from a woman aged 25-40 years in good health and CMV-seronegative.

CDR3 coding DNA: TGTGCCAGCAGTTACCTTCGGGATGGGATGAACACTGAAGCTTTCTTT. Its protein product is CASSYLRDGMNTEAFF. V gene TRBV6-5 combines with J gene TRBJ1-1; D unresolved. Germline loops: CDR1 MNHEY, CDR2 SVGAGI. CDR3 length: 16 residues. V was pared by 2 bases and J by 0 bases, with 13 bases between.